Listed below are T cell receptor beta chains from one sample, sequenced in a study of T cells expressing NK-cell markers. TCRdb processed the 5' RACE reads again and assigns one entry to each CDR3 protein, with no DNA. This repertoire includes about 440,000 distinct CDR3 sequences. Sequenced material: blood T cells: a sorted CD56 or NKG2C T cell subset, CD4+ or CD8+ T cells, or bulk PBMC T cells (not recorded which). Receptor source: a woman between 18 and 75 years old in good health. Both conserved end residues are part of each CDR3.

TRBJ2-1 | TRBV4-2 | CASSHEPTGGSYNEQFF
TRBJ2-1 | TRBV15 | CATSYGTSGGIEQFF
TRBJ2-1 | TRBV4-2 | CASSRLATAYNEQFF
TRBJ1-5 | TRBV28 | CASISVGGLEIQPQHF
TRBJ1-3 | TRBV20-1 | CSANIPEPGNTIYF
TRBJ2-7 | TRBV18 | CASSPGLAPSEQYF
TRBJ1-5 | TRBV18 | CASSPQGQVNQPQHF
TRBJ2-1 | TRBV4-3 | CASSQDLRTEYNEQFF
TRBJ2-4 | TRBV7-2 | CASTQTGNIQYF
TRBJ2-1 | TRBV3-1 | CASSQVTSYNEQFF
TRBJ2-7 | TRBV6-5 | CASSYVRGLDEQYF
TRBJ2-5 | TRBV18 | CASSPAGRAGQETQYF
TRBJ2-1 | TRBV4-3 | CASSHGTQGGYNEQFF
TRBJ2-3 | TRBV11-1 | CASSPVKGLRRASDTQYF
TRBJ2-1 | TRBV28 | CASSARLAGNYNEQFF
TRBJ2-4 | TRBV7-2 | CASSLWGQVQNIQYF
TRBJ2-1 | TRBV7-3 | CASSFEGLPPNEQFF
TRBJ2-2 | TRBV20-1 | CSARGSGGPGTGELFF
TRBJ2-1 | TRBV12-3/TRBV12-4 | CATIGQETSYNEQFF
TRBJ1-1 | TRBV14 | CASSPRDRPFYQNTEAFF
TRBJ2-1 | TRBV3-1 | CASSHRADEQFF
TRBJ2-1 | TRBV25-1 | CASSASGSYNEQFF
TRBJ2-1 | TRBV14 | CASALFGGGEQFF
TRBJ2-1 | TRBV4-1 | CASSPLTSHEQFF